The rows below give T cell receptor beta chains drawn from one sample of a study of neurological immune-mediated disorders. TCRdb fed the 5' RACE reads into MiXCR, producing one record per CDR3 protein. This sample has some 34,000 distinct CDR3 sequences, with around 1.5% found just once. The sequenced sample consisted of PBMCs. These receptor sequences come from a woman aged 25 to 39 with multiple sclerosis. CDR3s include the opening cysteine and the closing phenylalanine or tryptophan.

TRBJ2-1 | TRBV5-1 | CASSNPGGAPNEQFF
TRBJ1-2 | TRBV13 | CASSLRGYYGYTF
TRBJ2-7 | TRBV20-1 | CSARDFVAGGPKQYF
TRBJ1-4 | TRBV20-1 | CSAKDGTNEKLFF
TRBJ1-6 | TRBV7-2 | CASSLERGNSPLHF
TRBJ2-2 | TRBV20-1 | CSARGSSHTGELFF
TRBJ2-4 | TRBV5-6 | CASSRPGLAGDGNIQYF
TRBJ2-7 | TRBV5-1 | CASSFGYEQYF
TRBJ1-4 | TRBV6-5 | CASSFSRVRNEKLFF
TRBJ2-1 | TRBV3-1 | CASSPRVLVDEQFF
TRBJ2-1 | TRBV4-3 | CASSQDPGGAYNEQFF
TRBJ2-7 | TRBV5-1 | CASSYRDEQYF
TRBJ1-3 | TRBV7-9 | CASSAAGYSGNTIYF
TRBJ2-5 | TRBV9 | CASSVGLDPEGDQYF
TRBJ1-1 | TRBV6-5 | CASSLGPRSQAFF
TRBJ2-1 | TRBV10-3 | CAIREAAGGTAEQFF
TRBJ1-2 | TRBV10-3 | CAISESVGKPHGYTF
TRBJ1-5 | TRBV7-6 | CASSLGPSNQHQHF
TRBJ1-6 | TRBV20-1 | CSARRDPDSPLHF
TRBJ1-2 | TRBV5-1 | CASSPEGTAYGYTF
TRBJ1-2 | TRBV7-2 | CASSPNRFNGYTF
TRBJ2-7 | TRBV20-1 | CSARRAGLGDEQYF
TRBJ1-1 | TRBV19 | CASSSPGGGRTEAFF
TRBJ2-4 | TRBV20-1 | CSASGSSGGRANIQYF
TRBJ2-7 | TRBV6-5 | CASTKKRQGVYEQYF
TRBJ2-1 | TRBV6-4 | CASSAGTGSYNEQFF
TRBJ2-7 | TRBV5-5 | CASSLGRSHYEQYF
TRBJ2-1 | TRBV20-1 | CSARKVGTGIINEQFF
TRBJ2-1 | TRBV18 | CASSPGGHHEQFF
TRBJ2-1 | TRBV5-1 | CASSLVPGGGEQFF
TRBJ1-5 | TRBV29-1 | CSFAGTGGQPQHF
TRBJ1-4 | TRBV4-1 | CASSQDRDRLSVKLFF
TRBJ2-1 | TRBV12-3/TRBV12-4 | CASRGGVGPAVEQFF
TRBJ2-5 | TRBV11-2 | CASSSTGVRQETQYF
TRBJ1-4 | TRBV18 | CASGSLLDEKLFF
TRBJ1-2 | TRBV3-1 | CASSHRGGKSNYGYTF
TRBJ1-2 | TRBV7-9 | CASSRGTGGANYGYTF
TRBJ2-5 | TRBV13 | CASSLELGEETQYF
TRBJ1-5 | TRBV7-9 | CASRAGGNQPQHF
TRBJ1-5 | TRBV4-3 | CASSQWNSNQPQHF
TRBJ2-3 | TRBV3-1 | CASSPGGSTDTQYF
TRBJ1-2 | TRBV20-1 | CSARDGGDYGYTF
TRBJ1-3 | TRBV29-1 | CSVEDGGNTIYF
TRBJ1-2 | TRBV10-3 | CAISRQGATGGYTF
TRBJ2-7 | TRBV3-1 | CASSRTGETYEQYF
TRBJ2-2 | TRBV9 | CASSPGLAGGTGELFF